This TCR beta chain was sequenced in a study of blood T cell repertoires in COVID-19. This clone was observed a single time. The junction differs from germline at one of its ends, possibly a read error. Profiled with immunoSEQ multiplex PCR; TCRdb holds only in-frame clones, not every one. The table shows 40,000 to 60,000 clones, with roughly nine tenths occurring only once. The germline V gene has CDR1 PRHDT and CDR2 FYEKMQ (reference sequence). The CDR3 runs 14 residues. Sequencing input: peripheral blood. This TCR came from a human donor in a cohort sampled during active COVID-19. The chain joins TRBV13 to TRBJ2-7; 9 nucleotides match TRBD1. The CDR3 nucleotides are TGTGCCAGCAGCCCCGGACAGGGGTTACACGAGCAGTGCTTC. Its protein is CASSPGQGLHEQCF.